This entry describes one T cell receptor (beta chain). The target antigen is unknown. The library was made from cDNA and included unique molecular identifiers. T cells numbering roughly 0.9 to 10 million yielded cDNA molecules that totaled about 500,000. TCRdb redid the calling of the PCR reads with MiXCR, one entry per CDR3 protein. Among hundreds of thousands of distinct CDR3 sequences listed, roughly half were seen once. This sample stems from a study of post-analysis software for immune sequencing data. Germline CDR1 SGDLS, CDR2 YYNGEE. CDR3 length: 16 amino acids. With 4 bases clipped from V and 4 bases from J, the junction kept 10 bases outside the gene matches. Regarding the study as a whole: Roughly 5 TRBV segments (TRBV5-6, TRBV5-1 and TRBV20-1 among them) occurred more frequently in patients than in controls.

This clonotype was sampled from a girl aged 5 to 17 with multiple sclerosis. Sequenced material: blood. The chain combines TRBV9 with TRBJ2-5; the match to TRBD1 covers 10 bases. The CDR3 protein is CASSPAGQGVRETQYF. CDR3 nucleotide sequence: TGTGCCAGCAGCCCTGCCGGACAGGGGGTAAGAGAGACCCAGTACTTC. The variable domain in full, with the rest retrieved from reference TRBV9 and TRBJ2-5, is DSGVTQTPKHLITATGQRVTLRCSPRSGDLSVYWYQQSLDQGLQFLIQYYNGEERAKGNILERFSAQQFPDLHSELNLSSLELGDSALYFCASSPAGQGVRETQYFGPGTRLLVL.